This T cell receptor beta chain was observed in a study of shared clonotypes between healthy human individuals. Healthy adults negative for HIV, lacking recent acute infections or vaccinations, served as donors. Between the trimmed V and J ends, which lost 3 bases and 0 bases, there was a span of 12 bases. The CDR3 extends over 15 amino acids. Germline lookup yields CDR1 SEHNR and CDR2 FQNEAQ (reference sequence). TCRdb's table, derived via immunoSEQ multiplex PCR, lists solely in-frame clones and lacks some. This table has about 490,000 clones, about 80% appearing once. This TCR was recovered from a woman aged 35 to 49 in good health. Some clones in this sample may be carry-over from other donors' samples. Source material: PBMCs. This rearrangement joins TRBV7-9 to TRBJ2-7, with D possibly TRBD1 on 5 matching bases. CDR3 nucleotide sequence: TGTGCCAGCAGCTTTACTTCAGGGCTCTCCTACGAGCAGTACTTC. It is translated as CASSFTSGLSYEQYF.